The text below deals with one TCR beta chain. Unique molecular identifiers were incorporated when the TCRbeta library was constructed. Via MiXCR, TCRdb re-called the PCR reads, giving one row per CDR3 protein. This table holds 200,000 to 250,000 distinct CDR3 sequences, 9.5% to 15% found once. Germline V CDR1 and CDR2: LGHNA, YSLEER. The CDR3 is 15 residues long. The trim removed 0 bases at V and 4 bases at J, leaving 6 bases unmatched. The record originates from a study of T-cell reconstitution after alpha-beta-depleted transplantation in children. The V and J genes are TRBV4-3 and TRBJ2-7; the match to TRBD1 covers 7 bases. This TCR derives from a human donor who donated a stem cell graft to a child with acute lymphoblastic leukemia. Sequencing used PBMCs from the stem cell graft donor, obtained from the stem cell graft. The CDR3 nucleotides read TGCGCCAGCAGCCAAGAGCGGACAGGCGGATACGAGCAGTACTTC. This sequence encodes CASSQERTGGYEQYF.